The 19 T cell receptor beta chains reported below all come from one sample, sequenced in a study of cytomegalovirus exposure and HLA in healthy donors. PCR was performed using 60 Vbeta and 13 Jbeta primers. TCRdb's copy holds only in-frame clones and misses some; the assay was immunoSEQ multiplex PCR. The sample shows roughly 180,000 clones, 60% to 85% of them seen only once. Sequencing was performed on PBMCs. The receptors derive from a female donor in good health and CMV-seronegative.

Notes on this clone: Different DNA sequences within this sample yield the same CDR3. The V and J genes are TRBV18 and TRBJ2-1, with a weak D call TRBD2 (7 bases). CDR3 size: 20 residues. V gave up 0 bases and J gave up 8 bases, with 29 bases separating them. The germline V gene encodes CDR1 KGHSH and CDR2 LQKENI. This chain's CDR3 is CASSPPRAQNIGGRWDEQFF. In DNA, the CDR3 is TGTGCCAGCTCACCACCGCGGGCCCAGAATATCGGGGGGCGCTGGGATGAGCAGTTCTTC.

The chain carries TRBV5-8 and TRBJ2-2; possible D gene TRBD2, 5 bases. CDR1 SGHTS and CDR2 YDEGEE come from the germline V gene. The V end was cut by 6 bases, the J end by 1 base, with 16 bases between. The length of the CDR3 is 16 residues. The CDR3 DNA follows: TGTGCCAGCAAACGAACGGGCAGCGGGAACACCGGGGAGCTGTTTTTT. It codes for CASKRTGSGNTGELFF.

This chain connects TRBV4-1 to TRBJ2-5, with a weak D call TRBD2 (7 bases). The CDR3 sequence is 17 residues long. CDR1 is MGHRA, CDR2 YSYEKL, per germline. Trimming shortened V by 0 bases and J by 7 bases, and 21 bases separated the two germline ends. The CDR3 region is CASSQDSAGAGAATQYF. The CDR3 coding sequence is TGCGCCAGCAGCCAAGACAGTGCGGGGGCGGGGGCTGCGACCCAGTACTTC.

The chain couples TRBV6-6 to TRBJ2-5; tentative D call: TRBD2 (6 bases). The CDR3 runs 14 residues. V was clipped by 0 bases and J by 3 bases, with 8 bases between them. The germline V gene has CDR1 MNHNY and CDR2 SVGAGI (reference sequence). CDR3 coding DNA: TGTGCCAGCAGTTACTCGGGGGGTGAAGAGACCCAGTACTTC. It specifies CASSYSGGEETQYF.

The V gene is TRBV28, the J gene TRBJ1-2, with D unclear. Deletions cut 3 bases from V and 5 bases from J, with 7 bases between. The CDR3 loop spans 12 amino acids. Germline loops: CDR1 MDHEN, CDR2 SYDVKM. This CDR3 reads CASSFLSYGYTF. DNA of the CDR3: TGTGCCAGCAGTTTCCTTAGTTATGGCTACACCTTC.

This clone was observed a handful of times. The chain recombines TRBV7-6 with TRBJ2-1, with 7 bases lining up with TRBD2. J lost 5 bases, V lost 0 bases, and 16 bases had no gene match. The CDR3 length is 19 residues. Germline CDR1 is SGHVS and CDR2 is FNYEAQ. CDR3 loop: CASSLAEPGGSGPNNEQFF. Written as DNA, the CDR3 is TGTGCCAGCAGCTTAGCCGAACCCGGGGGTAGCGGGCCAAACAATGAGCAGTTCTTC.

This clone was detected only a few times. The V call is TRBV28, the J call TRBJ2-1, with D unresolved. Germline values: CDR1 MDHEN, CDR2 SYDVKM. The V end lost 5 bases, the J end lost 8 bases, and 19 bases lay between the germline ends. CDR3 size: 15 residues. The CDR3 sequence is CASSPPHRAEYEQFF. The CDR3 DNA follows: TGTGCCAGCAGTCCCCCCCACCGAGCCGAGTATGAGCAGTTCTTC.

This clone was recorded a few times. This CDR3 is CASSPWEGAEQYF. Here the CDR3 DNA reads TGTGCCAGCAGCCCCTGGGAGGGAGCCGAGCAGTACTTC. The rearrangement joins TRBV11-2 to TRBJ2-7; 7 bases agree with TRBD2. V trimming: 5 bases; J trimming: 6 bases; junction bases outside the gene matches: 7. Germline CDR1 is SGHAT and CDR2 is FQNNGV. CDR3 length: 13 residues.

A single count supports this clone. V gene TRBV6-6 combines with J gene TRBJ2-2; weak D call: TRBD1 (5 bases). In germline, CDR1 is MNHNY, CDR2 SVGAGI (reference sequence). V was pared by 6 bases and J by 3 bases, with 17 bases between. The CDR3 runs to 16 residues. CDR3 residues: CASRKYSGKDTGELFF. The CDR3 coding sequence is TGTGCCAGCAGAAAATACTCAGGGAAGGACACCGGGGAGCTGTTTTTT.

The chain has TRBV15 and TRBJ2-5, with D hard to call. V was pared by 2 bases and J by 0 bases, with 25 bases between. Germline CDR1 reads LNHNV; CDR2 reads YYDKDF (reference sequence). The CDR3 is made up of 20 amino acids. The DNA of the CDR3 is TGTGCCACCAGCAGATCTTCTAATTACCGTCTGCTACGGTACCAAGAGACCCAGTACTTC. This encodes CATSRSSNYRLLRYQETQYF. The whole variable domain, remainder taken from reference TRBV15 and TRBJ2-5, is DAMVIQNPRYQVTQFGKPVTLSCSQTLNHNVMYWYQQKSSQAPKLLFHYYDKDFNNEADTPDNFQSRRPNTSFCFLDIRSPGLGDTAMYLCATSRSSNYRLLRYQETQYFGPGTRLLVL.

V usage is TRBV19 and J usage is TRBJ1-2; D is perhaps TRBD1 (6 bases). The germline CDR1 and CDR2 sequences are LNHDA and SQIVND (reference sequence). Trimming took off 6 bases at V and 5 bases at J, with 13 bases between the two ends. The CDR3 has 13 residues. The DNA of the CDR3 is TGTGCCAGTAGAAGCGACAGGTTATATGGCTACACCTTC. Its protein is CASRSDRLYGYTF.

Worth noting for this clone: The same CDR3 also results from other DNA sequences found in this sample. V gene TRBV5-6 combines with J gene TRBJ1-2; D is possibly TRBD1 (5 bases). Trimming shortened V by 4 bases and J by 1 base, and 11 bases separated the two germline ends. The CDR3 totals 14 residues. Germline CDR1 and CDR2: SGHDT and YYEEEE. The CDR3 sequence: CASSPMTVNYGYTF. As DNA, the CDR3 is TGTGCCAGCAGCCCGATGACAGTTAACTATGGCTACACCTTC.

The chain carries TRBV9 and TRBJ2-1; 9 bases are a match to TRBD1. Unmatched junction bases numbered 3, after V lost 0 bases and J lost 5 bases. The germline CDR1 and CDR2 sequences are SGDLS and YYNGEE. The CDR3 contains 15 residues. The CDR3 sequence is CASSVGGTGNNEQFF. As DNA, the CDR3 is TGTGCCAGCAGCGTAGGGGGGACAGGGAACAATGAGCAGTTCTTC. The full variable domain, its missing parts supplied by reference TRBV9 and TRBJ2-1, is DSGVTQTPKHLITATGQRVTLRCSPRSGDLSVYWYQQSLDQGLQFLIQYYNGEERAKGNILERFSAQQFPDLHSELNLSSLELGDSALYFCASSVGGTGNNEQFFGPGTRLTVL.

This clone appeared a few times. The V and J genes are TRBV7-2 and TRBJ2-5, with 8 bases that match TRBD2. The CDR3 length is 16 residues. The germline V gene encodes CDR1 SGHTA and CDR2 FQGNSA. Trimming removed 5 bases from V and 4 bases from J; junction bases left unmatched: 12. The CDR3 DNA follows: TGTGCCAGCAGCAATAGGGGGACTAGTTCCCGAGAGACCCAGTACTTC. This codes for CASSNRGTSSRETQYF.

This chain connects TRBV4-3 to TRBJ1-2; 8 bases fit TRBD1. CDR3 length: 15 amino acids. In germline, CDR1 is LGHNA, CDR2 YSLEER. The J segment lost 8 bases and the V segment lost 4 bases, leaving 12 bases of the junction unmatched. The CDR3 bases are TGCGCCAGCAGCCCCGGGGACAGGATGATGGACGGCTACACCTTC. Amino acid sequence: CASSPGDRMMDGYTF.

This clone was observed a handful of times. The CDR3 loop reads CASSLSGRTYGYTF. The CDR3 region has the DNA TGTGCCAGCAGTTTATCGGGCCGAACCTATGGCTACACCTTC. V is TRBV27 and J is TRBJ1-2; D is unclear. The CDR3 spans 14 residues. Trimming left V 0 bases short and J 4 bases short, with 9 bases between. Germline assignment: CDR1 MNHEY and CDR2 SMNVEV (reference sequence).

This clone was recorded a few times. V gene TRBV7-9 combines with J gene TRBJ1-1; D is possibly TRBD1 (5 bases). V was cut by 5 bases and J by 1 base, with 11 bases left in between. The CDR3 runs to 14 residues. CDR1 and CDR2 (germline): SEHNR, FQNEAQ (reference sequence). The CDR3 coding sequence is TGTGCCAGCAGCCGGGGGAGGGGGAACACTGAAGCTTTCTTT. The encoded protein is CASSRGRGNTEAFF.

This clone appeared once. The CDR3 loop reads CASGITASPYGYTF. CDR3 DNA: TGTGCTAGTGGTATCACTGCGAGCCCCTATGGCTACACCTTC. The chain uses TRBV12-5 and TRBJ1-2, with D unresolved. Germline V gives CDR1 LGHNT, CDR2 FRNRAP. The V and J ends lost 5 bases and 4 bases respectively, with 14 bases between them. The CDR3 spans 14 residues.

This clone was seen a few times. The CDR3 sequence is CATRPRLGDTQYF. The CDR3 nucleotides are TGTGCCACCAGGCCCCGCTTGGGAGATACGCAGTATTTT. This chain links TRBV19 with TRBJ2-3, with no clear D. CDR3 length equals 13 residues. CDR1 and CDR2 from the germline V gene are LNHDA and SQIVND (reference sequence). Trimming shortened V by 10 bases and J by 5 bases, and 16 bases separated the two germline ends.